A single T cell receptor (beta chain) is shown here with its context. What it binds is unknown. The data are from a study of tissue T cells after allogeneic stem cell transplantation. Study outcomes and limitations: The study did not identify alloreactive or antigen-specific tissue TCRs, and some clones might be persisting host cells. Few T cell clones were shared across patients, but motif clusters showed tissue-specific shared signatures. Only a limited share of tissue TCRs appeared in blood or spleen. The patient cohort was small and clinically heterogeneous, with limited sampling depth.

TCRdb's copy holds only in-frame clones and misses some; the assay was immunoSEQ multiplex PCR. The table includes tens of thousands of clones, about 73% detected once. The CDR3 is made up of 15 amino acids. Germline trimming cut 4 bases from V and 8 bases from J; bases unmatched to any gene: 10. The V gene's germline CDR1 is KGHSH and CDR2 LQKENI. The chain is built from TRBV18 and TRBJ1-2, with TRBD1 matching over 10 bases. This specimen was tissue from the ileum, taken at autopsy. The clonotype comes from a female donor over 55 with lung cancer. This chain's CDR3 is CASSRNSGTGDGYTF. The CDR3 DNA follows: TGTGCCAGCTCACGCAACAGCGGGACAGGGGACGGCTACACCTTC.